This T cell receptor beta chain was observed in a study of blood T cells in healthy people across ages. This clonotype was recorded a few times. Antigen unknown. CDR3 length: 13 amino acids. Trimming took off 5 bases at V and 2 bases at J, with 9 bases between the two ends. Germline-derived CDR1 and CDR2 are MDHEN and SYDVKM. Sample-barcoded 5' priming and a J-beta primer mix drove a second PCR of about 6 to 12 cycles. TCRdb re-called the 5' RACE reads with MiXCR, one entry per CDR3 protein. Of 750,000 to 850,000 distinct CDR3 sequences in the sample, 20% to 30% were seen once. Extractions gave at least 6 micrograms of total RNA per sample. Findings of the study overall: PBMCs went unsorted, and a conclusive naive versus antigen-experienced comparison was therefore prevented.

These same data were also listed under a study on T cells of mothers and their children. That work contributes: There were over 9 million TCR beta CDR3 reads from each mother and approximately 3 million from each child.

The source of this sequence is a boy between 5 and 17 years old in good health. The chain recombines TRBV28 with TRBJ2-5, with D unclear. The sequenced sample was blood. This CDR3 reads CASSNSKQETQYF. For the CDR3, the DNA is TGTGCCAGCAGTAACAGTAAGCAAGAGACCCAGTACTTC. Drawing the rest from reference TRBV28 and TRBJ2-5, the complete variable domain is DVKVTQSSRYLVKRTGEKVFLECVQDMDHENMFWYRQDPGLGLRLIYFSYDVKMKEKGDIPEGYSVSREKKERFSLILESASTNQTSMYLCASSNSKQETQYFGPGTRLLVL.